This T cell receptor (beta chain) was identified during a study of long-term antiretroviral therapy in people with HIV (dated by TCRdb to between 2021 and 2023). Background for the entire study: The earliest samples were collected roughly a decade before the 2015 WHO recommendation for immediate ART, at a time when ART was usually postponed until CD4 counts fell. The cohort contributed fewer than 200 cryopreserved PBMC samples from 30 to 35 adults with confirmed HIV infection, collected serially over a mean of about six years (range 1-12). About two fifths of the roughly 30 participants with HIV were female. A retrospective serial study tested whether ART initiation and durable HIV suppression were associated with changes in peripheral blood TRB repertoire composition and diversity. Test extractions of a monoclonal T-cell line alongside some 36 polyclonal samples showed no cross-contamination during QIAcube processing.

This clone was seen a single time. Its antigen specificity is not known. The junction departs from germline at one end; a sequencing error may be responsible. Participants were included only if at least one PBMC sample before ART initiation and at least two post-ART samples were available. Every participant with HIV received treatment in the United States of America. Before DNA extraction, cryopreserved samples containing about 1-10 million PBMC were thawed and washed. At the time of the earliest PBMC sample, participants with HIV were aged between about 23 and 54 years. PBMC samples from each participant spanned 1-4 timepoints before ART initiation and 2-8 timepoints after ART initiation, with a median of 7 samples. Serial HIV viral load, CD4+ T-cell count, ART history and demographic data were obtained for every participant. Using a Qiagen kit on a QIAcube, genomic DNA was extracted from unsorted PBMC, with samples processed in batches of 12.

The immunoSEQ hsTCRB v3.0 assay was used at survey level resolution to sequence the TRB variable region. A depth of 40,000-50,000 T-cell genomes per sample was targeted for TRB sequencing. An Illumina MiSeq with a v3 150-cycle kit was used to sequence the pooled TRB libraries. The authors processed their data as follows. Repertoire analysis ran in R within a reproducible Nextflow workflow covering QC, data transformation and analysis. Custom analyses were implemented in LymphoSeq2, an R package for AIRR-Seq data exploration. A few samples that yielded fewer than 5000 total TRB sequences were excluded, so that approximately 200 HIV repertoires were analyzed. Among the roughly 190 retained HIV repertoires, some 57 were collected before ART initiation and roughly 130 were collected after ART initiation. Repertoires were downsampled to 5000 TRB nucleotide sequences, and summary statistics were averaged over 100 downsampling iterations. Only TRB sequences with CDR3 regions of at least seven amino acids were retained for analysis. Diversity was assessed using a clonality score derived from Shannon entropy and using the Gini coefficient. In the repertoire networks, any two of the top 5000 CDR3 amino acid sequences were connected whenever the two sequences differed by an edit distance of one. For TRB CDR3 amino acid sequences, antigen specificity groups and MHC restriction were predicted with GLIPH2. To flag known associations with CMV, EBV, HIV or tissue antigens, CDR3 amino acid sequences were compared against VDJdb and McPAS-TCR. Pre-ART, post-ART and control groups were compared with Wilcoxon signed-rank tests and Holm-Bonferroni correction. TCRdb stores this immuneACCESS table with in-frame sequences only. Part of the clones is absent; in the studies checked, under half of the shortfall reflects unresolved V genes, and no reason is known for the rest. V and J calls and clone size are given by that table; D and trimming were obtained from the DNA. Across this sample there are around 15,000 clones, with approximately 95% seen only once. The top ten clones comprise over 1.1% of the sample.

The paper's findings and limits, for the study overall: The repertoire was dominated across all time points by expanded TRB clones identified before ART initiation, although this dominance was seen to fluctuate and to decrease in many PLHIV after ART. Because pre-ART samples had limited cell numbers, unsorted PBMC were profiled rather than sorted CD4+ and CD8+ T cells. ART initiation was associated with a significant increase in TRB diversity, but diversity stayed significantly below transplant donor controls even after long-term ART. The samples were dated from the mid-2000s to the late 2010s, and the ART regimens that were used may be less effective than current ART regimens. Owing to limited PBMC availability, only the TCR beta chain was sequenced, without alpha chain pairing. HIV repertoires had narrower CDR3 length ranges than controls, and the network structure suggested an antigen-experienced repertoire that shifted only slightly toward naive after ART. Inferences about post-ART repertoire changes were limited because no data were available on ART adherence, viral resistance or therapy changes.

Based on the germline V gene, the CDR1 and CDR2 sequences are MNHEY and SVGAGI. The CDR3 has 13 amino acids, counting the end cysteine and phenylalanine. The retained sequence is limited to the CDR3, 39 bases, with the frame set at the first base. The chain is encoded by TRBV6-5 joined to TRBJ2-7; the D region possibly corresponds to TRBD1 (6 bases align). Sequencing used unsorted PBMCs, obtained 10 to 13 years after starting antiretroviral therapy. The sequence was obtained from a man aged 25-45 years with HIV. The DNA is TGTGCCAACAGTTACGAGGGGGCCTACGAGCAGTACTTC. Its protein product is CANSYEGAYEQYF.